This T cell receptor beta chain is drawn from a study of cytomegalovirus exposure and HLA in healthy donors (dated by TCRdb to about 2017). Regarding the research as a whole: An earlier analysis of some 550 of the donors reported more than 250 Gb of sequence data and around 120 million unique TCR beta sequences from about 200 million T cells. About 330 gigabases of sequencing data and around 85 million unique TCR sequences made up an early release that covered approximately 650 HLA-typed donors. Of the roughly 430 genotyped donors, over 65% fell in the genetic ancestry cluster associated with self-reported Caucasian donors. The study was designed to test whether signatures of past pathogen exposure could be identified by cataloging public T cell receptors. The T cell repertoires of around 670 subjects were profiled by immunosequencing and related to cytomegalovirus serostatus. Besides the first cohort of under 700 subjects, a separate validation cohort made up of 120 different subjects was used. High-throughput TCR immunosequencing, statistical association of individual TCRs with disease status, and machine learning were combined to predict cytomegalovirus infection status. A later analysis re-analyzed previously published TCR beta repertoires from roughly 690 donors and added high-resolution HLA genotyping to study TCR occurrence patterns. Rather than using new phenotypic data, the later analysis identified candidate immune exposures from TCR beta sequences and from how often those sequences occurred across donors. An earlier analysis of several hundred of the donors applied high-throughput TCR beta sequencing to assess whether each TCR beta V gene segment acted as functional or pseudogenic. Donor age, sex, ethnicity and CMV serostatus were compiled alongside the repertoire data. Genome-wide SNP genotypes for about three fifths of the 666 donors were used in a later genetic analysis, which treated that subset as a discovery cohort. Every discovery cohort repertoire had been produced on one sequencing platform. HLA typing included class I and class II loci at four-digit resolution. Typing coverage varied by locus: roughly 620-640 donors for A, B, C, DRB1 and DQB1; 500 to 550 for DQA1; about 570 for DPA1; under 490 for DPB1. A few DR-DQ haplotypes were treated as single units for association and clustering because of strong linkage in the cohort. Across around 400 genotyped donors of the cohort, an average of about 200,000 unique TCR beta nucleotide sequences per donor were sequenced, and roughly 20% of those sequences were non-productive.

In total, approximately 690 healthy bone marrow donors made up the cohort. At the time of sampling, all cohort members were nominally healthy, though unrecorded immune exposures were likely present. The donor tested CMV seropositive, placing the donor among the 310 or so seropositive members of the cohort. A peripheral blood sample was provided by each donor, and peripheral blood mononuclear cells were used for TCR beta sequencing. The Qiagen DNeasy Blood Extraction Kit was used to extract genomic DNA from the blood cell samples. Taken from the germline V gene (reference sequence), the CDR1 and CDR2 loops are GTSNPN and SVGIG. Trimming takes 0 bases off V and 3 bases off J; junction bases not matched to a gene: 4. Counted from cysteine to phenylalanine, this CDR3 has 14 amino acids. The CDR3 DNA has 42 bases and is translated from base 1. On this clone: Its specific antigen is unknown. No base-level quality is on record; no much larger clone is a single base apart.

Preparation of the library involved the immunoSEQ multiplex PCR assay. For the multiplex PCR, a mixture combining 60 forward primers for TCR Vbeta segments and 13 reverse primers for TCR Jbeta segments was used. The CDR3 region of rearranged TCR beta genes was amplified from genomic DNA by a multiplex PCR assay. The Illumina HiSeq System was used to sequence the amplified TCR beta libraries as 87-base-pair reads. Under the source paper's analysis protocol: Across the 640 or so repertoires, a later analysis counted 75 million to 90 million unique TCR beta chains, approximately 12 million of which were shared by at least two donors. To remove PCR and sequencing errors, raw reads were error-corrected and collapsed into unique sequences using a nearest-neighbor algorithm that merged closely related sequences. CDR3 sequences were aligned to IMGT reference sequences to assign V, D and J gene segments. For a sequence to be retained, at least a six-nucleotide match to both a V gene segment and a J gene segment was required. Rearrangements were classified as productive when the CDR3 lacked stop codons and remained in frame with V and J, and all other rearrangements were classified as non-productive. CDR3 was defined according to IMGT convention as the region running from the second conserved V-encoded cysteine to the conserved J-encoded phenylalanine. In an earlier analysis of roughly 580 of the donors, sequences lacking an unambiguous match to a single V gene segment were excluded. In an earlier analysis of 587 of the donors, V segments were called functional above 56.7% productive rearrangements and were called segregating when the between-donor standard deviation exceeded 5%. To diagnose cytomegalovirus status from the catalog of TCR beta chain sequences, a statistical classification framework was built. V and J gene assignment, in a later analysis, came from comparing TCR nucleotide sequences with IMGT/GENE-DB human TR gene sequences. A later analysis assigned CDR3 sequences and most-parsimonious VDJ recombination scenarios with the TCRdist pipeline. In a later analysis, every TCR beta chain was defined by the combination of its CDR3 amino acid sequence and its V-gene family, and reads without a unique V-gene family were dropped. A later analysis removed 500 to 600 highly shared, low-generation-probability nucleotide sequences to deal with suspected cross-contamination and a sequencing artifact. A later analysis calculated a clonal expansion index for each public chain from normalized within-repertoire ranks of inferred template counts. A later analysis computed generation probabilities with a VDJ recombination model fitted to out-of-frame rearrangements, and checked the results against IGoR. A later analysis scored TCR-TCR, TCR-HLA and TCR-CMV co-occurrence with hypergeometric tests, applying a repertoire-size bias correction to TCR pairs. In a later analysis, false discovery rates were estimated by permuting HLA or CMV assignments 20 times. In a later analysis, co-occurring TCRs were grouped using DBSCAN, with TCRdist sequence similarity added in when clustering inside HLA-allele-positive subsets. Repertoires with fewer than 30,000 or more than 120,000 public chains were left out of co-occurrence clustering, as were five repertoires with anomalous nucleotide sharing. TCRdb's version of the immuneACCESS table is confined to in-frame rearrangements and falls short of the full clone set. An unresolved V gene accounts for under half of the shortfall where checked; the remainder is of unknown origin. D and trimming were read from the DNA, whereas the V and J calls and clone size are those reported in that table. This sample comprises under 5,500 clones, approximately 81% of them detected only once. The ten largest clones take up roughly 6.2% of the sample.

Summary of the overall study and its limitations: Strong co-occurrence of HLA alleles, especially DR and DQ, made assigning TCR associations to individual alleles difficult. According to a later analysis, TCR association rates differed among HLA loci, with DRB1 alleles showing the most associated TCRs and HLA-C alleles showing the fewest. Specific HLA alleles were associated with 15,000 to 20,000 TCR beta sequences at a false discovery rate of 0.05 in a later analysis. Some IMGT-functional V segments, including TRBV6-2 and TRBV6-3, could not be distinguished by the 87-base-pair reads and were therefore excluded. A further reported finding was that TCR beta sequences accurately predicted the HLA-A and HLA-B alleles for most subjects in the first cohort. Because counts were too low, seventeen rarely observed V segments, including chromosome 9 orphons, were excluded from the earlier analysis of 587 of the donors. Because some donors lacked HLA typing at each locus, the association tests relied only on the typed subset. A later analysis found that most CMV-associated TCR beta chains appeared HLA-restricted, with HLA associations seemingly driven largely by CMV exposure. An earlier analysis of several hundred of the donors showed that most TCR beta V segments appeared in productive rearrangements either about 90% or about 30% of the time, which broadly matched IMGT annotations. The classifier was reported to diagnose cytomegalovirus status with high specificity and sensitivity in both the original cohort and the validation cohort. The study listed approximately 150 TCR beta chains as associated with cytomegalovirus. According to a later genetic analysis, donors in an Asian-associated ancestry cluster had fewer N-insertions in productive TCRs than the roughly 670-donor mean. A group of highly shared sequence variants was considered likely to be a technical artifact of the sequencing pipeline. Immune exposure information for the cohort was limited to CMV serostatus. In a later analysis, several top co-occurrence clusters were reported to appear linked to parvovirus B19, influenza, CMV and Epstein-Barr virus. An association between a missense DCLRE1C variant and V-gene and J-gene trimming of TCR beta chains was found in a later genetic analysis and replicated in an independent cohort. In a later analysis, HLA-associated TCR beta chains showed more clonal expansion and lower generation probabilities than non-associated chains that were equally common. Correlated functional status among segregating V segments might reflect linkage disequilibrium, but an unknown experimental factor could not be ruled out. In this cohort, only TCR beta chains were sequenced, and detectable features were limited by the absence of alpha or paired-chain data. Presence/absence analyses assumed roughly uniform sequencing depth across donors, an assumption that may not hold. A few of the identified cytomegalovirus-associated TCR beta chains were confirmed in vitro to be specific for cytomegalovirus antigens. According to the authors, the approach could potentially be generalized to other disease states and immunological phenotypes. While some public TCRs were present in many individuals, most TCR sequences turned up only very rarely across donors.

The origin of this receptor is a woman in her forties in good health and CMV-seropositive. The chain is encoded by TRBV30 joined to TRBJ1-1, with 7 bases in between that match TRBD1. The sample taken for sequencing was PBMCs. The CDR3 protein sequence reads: CAWSVGRGYTEAFF. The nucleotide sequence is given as TGTGCCTGGAGTGTGGGCAGGGGGTACACTGAAGCTTTCTTT.